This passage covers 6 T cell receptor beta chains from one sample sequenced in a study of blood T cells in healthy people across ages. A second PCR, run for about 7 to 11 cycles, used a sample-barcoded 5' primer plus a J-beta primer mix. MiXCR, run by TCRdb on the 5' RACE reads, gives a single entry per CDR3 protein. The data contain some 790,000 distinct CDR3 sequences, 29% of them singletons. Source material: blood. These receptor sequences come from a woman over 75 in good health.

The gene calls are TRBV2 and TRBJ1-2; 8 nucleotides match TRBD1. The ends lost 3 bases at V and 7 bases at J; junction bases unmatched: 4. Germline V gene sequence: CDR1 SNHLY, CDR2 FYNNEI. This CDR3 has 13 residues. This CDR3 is CASSEDRAGGYTF. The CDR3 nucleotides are TGTGCCAGCAGTGAGGACAGGGCCGGTGGCTACACCTTC.

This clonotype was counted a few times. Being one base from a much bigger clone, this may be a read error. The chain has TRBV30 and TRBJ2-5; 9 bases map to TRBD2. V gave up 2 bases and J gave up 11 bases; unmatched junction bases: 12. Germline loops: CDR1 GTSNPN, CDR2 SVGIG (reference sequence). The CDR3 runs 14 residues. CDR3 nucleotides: TGTGCCTGGAGTAGCGGGGGGCACTACAATGAGCAGTACTTC. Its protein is CAWSSGGHYNEQYF.

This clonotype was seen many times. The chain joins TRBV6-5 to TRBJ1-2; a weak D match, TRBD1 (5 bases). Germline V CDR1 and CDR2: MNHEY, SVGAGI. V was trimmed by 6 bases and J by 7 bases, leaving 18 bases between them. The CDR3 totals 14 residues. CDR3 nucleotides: TGTGCCAGCAGGTTGGACAACCGCGTGTCTGGCTACACCTTC. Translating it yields CASRLDNRVSGYTF.

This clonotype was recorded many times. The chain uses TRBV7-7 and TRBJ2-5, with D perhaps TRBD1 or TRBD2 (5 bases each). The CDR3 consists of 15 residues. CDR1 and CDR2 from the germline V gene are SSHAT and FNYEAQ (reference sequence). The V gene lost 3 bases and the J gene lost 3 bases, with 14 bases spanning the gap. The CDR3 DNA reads TGTGCCAGCAGCTTTTCCGGGACGCGAGAAGAGACCCAGTACTTC. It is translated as CASSFSGTREETQYF.

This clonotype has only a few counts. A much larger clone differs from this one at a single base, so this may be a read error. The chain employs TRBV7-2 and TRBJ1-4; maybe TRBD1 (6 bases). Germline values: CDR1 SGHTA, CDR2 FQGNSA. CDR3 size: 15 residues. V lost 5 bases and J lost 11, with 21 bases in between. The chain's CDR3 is CASSIGRDRGRKLFF. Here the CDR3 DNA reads TGTGCCAGCAGCATTGGCAGGGACCGGGGGCGTAAACTGTTTTTT.

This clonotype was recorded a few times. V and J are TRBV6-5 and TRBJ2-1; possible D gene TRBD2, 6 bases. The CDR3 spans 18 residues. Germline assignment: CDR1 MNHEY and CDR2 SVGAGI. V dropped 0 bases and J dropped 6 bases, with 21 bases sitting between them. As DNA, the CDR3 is TGTGCCAGCAGTTACTCGGTTCTGAACCGCGGGGTTCGCAATGAGCAGTTCTTC. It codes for CASSYSVLNRGVRNEQFF.